These T cell receptor beta chains were read from a single sample in a study of blood T cells in healthy people across ages. MiXCR, applied by TCRdb to the 5' RACE reads, yields one record per CDR3 protein. The repertoire holds about 1.4 million distinct CDR3 sequences, with roughly 59% as singletons. Sequenced input: blood. Source of these receptors: a man between 18 and 35 years old in good health. Each CDR3 is given with its conserved first and last residue. The D gene is left open where the match is weak. Clone size is not always given. Where it is, it says once, few, many or a class for expanded clones.

>TRBJ2-7|TRBV27|NA|NA
CASSLSNGGEQYF
TGTGCCAGCAGTTTATCCAATGGGGGCGAGCAGTACTTC
>TRBJ1-1|TRBV6-5|NA|NA
CASRQEYGEAFF
TGTGCCAGCCGACAGGAGTATGGCGAAGCTTTCTTT
>TRBJ2-3|TRBV20-1|NA|NA
CSADGGPSTDTQYF
TGCAGTGCGGATGGGGGACCTTCGACAGATACGCAGTATTTT
>TRBJ2-5|TRBV20-1|NA|NA
CSARDYGETQYF
TGCAGTGCTAGAGATTATGGGGAGACCCAGTACTTC
>TRBJ2-5|TRBV20-1|NA|NA
CSARGGGGEETQYF
TGCAGTGCTAGAGGGGGTGGCGGGGAAGAGACCCAGTACTTC
>TRBJ2-1|TRBV5-1|NA|few
CASSLVGGASNEQFF
TGCGCCAGCAGCTTGGTTGGGGGGGCCAGCAATGAGCAGTTCTTC
>TRBJ2-7|TRBV5-1|NA|NA
CASGRMLSYEQYF
TGCGCCAGCGGCCGGATGCTTTCCTACGAGCAGTACTTC
>TRBJ2-1|TRBV12-3/TRBV12-4|TRBD2|NA
CASGLAGAGEQFF
TGTGCCAGCGGACTAGCGGGAGCAGGGGAGCAGTTCTTC
>TRBJ2-4|TRBV7-9|NA|NA
CASSENSGVAKNIQYF
TGTGCCAGCAGCGAGAACAGTGGGGTAGCCAAAAACATTCAGTACTTC
>TRBJ2-5|TRBV4-1|NA|NA
CASSQDRAGRETQYF
TGCGCCAGCAGCCAAGATCGGGCAGGACGGGAGACCCAGTACTTC
>TRBJ2-3|TRBV27|NA|few
CASSSTPPGIARTDTQYF
TGTGCCAGCAGTTCCACCCCACCTGGAATAGCCCGCACAGATACGCAGTATTTT
>TRBJ2-1|TRBV7-9|TRBD2|NA
CASSLDLVLAGDDNEQFF
TGTGCCAGCAGCTTAGATCTTGTACTAGCGGGGGATGACAATGAGCAGTTCTTC
>TRBJ1-1|TRBV2|NA|NA
CANLMRSTEAFF
TGTGCCAACCTCATGAGGTCCACTGAAGCTTTCTTT
>TRBJ1-1|TRBV27|NA|NA
CASSLQGMGNTEAFF
TGTGCCAGCAGCTTACAGGGAATGGGGAACACTGAAGCTTTCTTT
>TRBJ1-2|TRBV2|NA|NA
CASSESPSRAERGGYTF
TGTGCCAGCAGTGAATCGCCCTCAAGAGCGGAACGGGGTGGCTACACCTTC
>TRBJ1-2|TRBV21-1|NA|NA
CASSDQRVPQDTYGYTF
TGTGCCAGCAGCGACCAACGCGTACCACAGGACACCTATGGCTACACCTTC
>TRBJ2-3|TRBV6-2/TRBV6-3|TRBD2|few
CASSYPPSGGRTDTQYF
TGTGCCAGCAGTTACCCCCCTAGCGGGGGGCGCACAGATACGCAGTATTTT
>TRBJ1-1|TRBV6-5|TRBD1|NA
CASSWGQGGAEAFF
TGTGCCAGCAGTTGGGGACAGGGAGGCGCTGAAGCTTTCTTT
>TRBJ2-7|TRBV7-2|TRBD1|few
CASSLGRGQGYEQYF
TGTGCCAGCAGCTTAGGAAGAGGACAGGGCTACGAGCAGTACTTC
>TRBJ2-1|TRBV3-1|NA|NA
CASSSALLAAGKRGEQFF
TGTGCCAGCAGCTCCGCCCTTTTAGCGGCGGGAAAAAGGGGTGAGCAGTTCTTC
>TRBJ2-1|TRBV12-3/TRBV12-4|TRBD2|once
CASSGTSGLGEQFF
TGTGCCAGTTCCGGGACTAGCGGGTTGGGTGAGCAGTTCTTC
>TRBJ2-1|TRBV12-3/TRBV12-4|TRBD2|few
CASSLVSSGSYNEQFF
TGTGCCAGCAGTTTAGTGAGTAGCGGGAGTTACAATGAGCAGTTCTTC
>TRBJ1-4|TRBV25-1|NA|NA
CASSERRATNEKPFF
TGTGCCAGCAGTGAACGGCGGGCAACTAATGAAAAACCGTTTTTT
>TRBJ1-5|TRBV7-2|TRBD1|NA
CASSPDRLQPQHF
TGTGCCAGCAGCCCGGACAGGCTCCAGCCCCAGCATTTT
>TRBJ2-7|TRBV4-1|NA|few
CASSQEWGQGNEQYF
TGCGCCAGCAGCCAAGAATGGGGGCAGGGTAACGAGCAGTACTTC
>TRBJ1-6|TRBV3-1|NA|few
CASSQGLDSPLHF
TGTGCCAGCAGCCAGGGGTTGGATTCACCCCTCCACTTT
>TRBJ2-6|TRBV25-1|NA|NA
CASREETPGANVLTF
TGTGCCAGCAGGGAGGAAACTCCTGGGGCCAACGTCCTGACTTTC
>TRBJ2-7|TRBV20-1|TRBD2|once
CSARESGTSIRNEQYF
TGCAGTGCTAGAGAATCCGGGACTAGTATCCGCAATGAGCAGTACTTC
>TRBJ1-1|TRBV29-1|NA|NA
CSVVRQAMNTEAFF
TGCAGCGTTGTCCGGCAAGCGATGAACACTGAAGCTTTCTTT
>TRBJ2-1|TRBV29-1|NA|few
CSAELWDEQFF
TGCAGCGCAGAGTTGTGGGATGAGCAGTTCTTC
>TRBJ1-5|TRBV4-3|NA|few
CASTIRVHQPQHF
TGCGCCAGCACCATCAGGGTTCATCAGCCCCAGCATTTT
>TRBJ1-2|TRBV20-1|NA|NA
CSARDGRVNGYTF
TGCAGTGCTAGAGATGGGCGCGTGAATGGCTACACCTTC
>TRBJ1-2|TRBV6-6|NA|NA
CASSYEDGQGNYGYTF
TGTGCCAGCAGTTACGAGGACGGGCAGGGAAACTATGGCTACACCTTC
>TRBJ1-6|TRBV6-6|TRBD1|few
CASSYGTEDSPLHF
TGTGCCAGCAGTTATGGGACAGAAGATTCACCCCTCCACTTT
>TRBJ2-1|TRBV27|TRBD1|NA
CASAQAGQGLREQFF
TGTGCCAGCGCCCAGGCGGGACAGGGGCTACGAGAGCAGTTCTTC
>TRBJ1-2|TRBV6-5|NA|few
CASSYGDNGYTF
TGTGCCAGCAGTTACGGGGACAATGGCTACACCTTC
>TRBJ2-5|TRBV2|NA|NA
CASISIVPQETQYF
TGTGCCAGCATATCTATCGTCCCCCAAGAGACCCAGTACTTC